This section outlines one T cell receptor beta chain sequence together with its context. Every subset's genomic DNA went evenly onto several immunoSEQ plates. Measured with immunoSEQ multiplex PCR; TCRdb has only the in-frame clones, and not every one. The sample holds some 2 million clones, about 95% seen once. Naive-designated CD8 cells lacked CD45RO, were positively enriched for CCR7, and omitted terminally differentiated effector memory CD45RA+ cells. With 5 bases clipped from V and 2 bases from J, the junction kept 12 bases outside the gene matches. This CDR3 is built from 16 residues. Germline V lookup: CDR1 MDHEN, CDR2 SYDVKM. This sample is part of a study of shared clonotypes between healthy human individuals. The wider study: Each donor contributed plates that comprised three CD4 naive, three CD4 memory, two CD8 naive and one CD8 memory.

The sequence was collected from a man between 18 and 29 years old in good health. The rearrangement links TRBV28 to TRBJ2-7; the match to TRBD2 covers 7 bases. Source material: naive CD8+ T cells sorted from blood. The DNA for the CDR3 is TGTGCCAGCAGTACCGGGAGGCGGGCTGTGACCTACGAGCAGTACTTC. This codes for CASSTGRRAVTYEQYF. Full variable domain (remainder filled in from reference TRBV28 and TRBJ2-7): DVKVTQSSRYLVKRTGEKVFLECVQDMDHENMFWYRQDPGLGLRLIYFSYDVKMKEKGDIPEGYSVSREKKERFSLILESASTNQTSMYLCASSTGRRAVTYEQYFGPGTRLTVT.